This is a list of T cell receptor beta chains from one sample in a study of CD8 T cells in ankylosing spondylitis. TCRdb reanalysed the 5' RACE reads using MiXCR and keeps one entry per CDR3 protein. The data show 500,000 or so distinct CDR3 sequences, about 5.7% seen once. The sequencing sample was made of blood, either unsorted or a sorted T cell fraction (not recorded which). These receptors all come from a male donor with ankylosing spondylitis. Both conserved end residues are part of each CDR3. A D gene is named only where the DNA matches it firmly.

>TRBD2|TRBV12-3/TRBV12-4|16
CASSSLQRESDNEQFF
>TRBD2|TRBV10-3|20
CAISGSPGLAGDSSYNEQFF
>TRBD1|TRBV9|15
CASSVGDSSSNEQFF
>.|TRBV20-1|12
CSARVAGTEAFF
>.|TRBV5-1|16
CASSLGGTSLDGELFF
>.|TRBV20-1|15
CSASRAIATNEKLFF
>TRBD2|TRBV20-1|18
CSAITTSGRAGSYNEQFF
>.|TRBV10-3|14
CATLKTEFGYGYTF
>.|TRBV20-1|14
CSYRSGQGLDTQYF
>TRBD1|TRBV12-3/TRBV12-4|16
CASSLGQGAGTGELFF
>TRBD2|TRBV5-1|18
CASSLGASGTSSYNEQFF
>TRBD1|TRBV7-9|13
CASSGQGGPEAFF
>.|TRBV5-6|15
CASTRELPMNTEAFF
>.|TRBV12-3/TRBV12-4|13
CASSVGLAYTQYF
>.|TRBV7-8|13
CATVGSYNYGYTF
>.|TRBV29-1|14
CSVEESVGYTEAFF
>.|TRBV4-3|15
CASSQPTGGPNGYTF
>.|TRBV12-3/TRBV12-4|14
CASSLTPGRETQYF
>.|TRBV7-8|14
CASSLAFGAGELFF
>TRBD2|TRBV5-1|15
CASSLTSGDTGELFF
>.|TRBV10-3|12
CAIGKDTDTQYF
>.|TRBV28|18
CASTPTTASGRTKNIQYF
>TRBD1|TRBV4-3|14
CASSEQGEYTEAFF
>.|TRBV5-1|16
CASSLGGPTANTEAFF
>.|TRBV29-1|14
CSVVSGQIDNEQFF
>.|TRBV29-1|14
CSVAGRLAKNIQYF
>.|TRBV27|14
CASSWIANTGELFF
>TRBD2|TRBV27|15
CASLPRLADTGELFF
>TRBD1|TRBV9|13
CASSGQGYSPLHF
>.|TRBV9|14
CASSEAPSADTQYF
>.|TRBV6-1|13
CASSPEGGTEAFF
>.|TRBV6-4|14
CASSKQTYTDTQYF
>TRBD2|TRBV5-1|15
CASSLGTSGRREQFF
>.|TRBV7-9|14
CASSLSGLNEKLFF
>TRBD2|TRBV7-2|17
CASSFTSGTSYTGELFF
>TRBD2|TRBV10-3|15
CARTPGGGRDNEQFF
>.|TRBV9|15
CASSATAGANYGYTF
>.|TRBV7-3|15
CASSLSRGRGNTIYF
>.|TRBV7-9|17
CASSISDSSSYNSPLHF
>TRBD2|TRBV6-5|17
CASSYSPSGGLYNEQFF
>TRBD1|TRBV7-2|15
CASSNRDRANYGYTF
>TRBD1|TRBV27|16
CASSFLTGALNYGYTF
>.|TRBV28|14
CASSTFGGTDTQYF
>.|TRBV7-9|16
CASSAPSVSSTDTQYF
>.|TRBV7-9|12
CASSFPHEKLFF